This paragraph covers one T cell receptor beta chain sequence. Antigen: not known. The record originates from a study of T cells in localized non-small cell lung cancer. TCRdb's copy holds only in-frame clones and misses some; the assay was immunoSEQ multiplex PCR. This sample has 20,000 to 25,000 clones, with approximately 90% found just once. Trimming took 5 bases from V and 2 from J; bases not matched to a gene: 3. CDR1 is SGHTA, CDR2 FQGNSA, per germline. This CDR3 has 13 amino acids. Study findings and constraints: Turning up in adjacent lung were a median approximately 60 of the top 100 tumor clones.

This TCR came from a woman aged 35 to 70 with stage I lung adenocarcinoma. The J gene is TRBJ2-7, the V gene TRBV7-2; 7 nucleotides agree with TRBD1. Sequencing was performed on peripheral blood, taken before any cancer treatment. The CDR3 loop reads CASSLDRAYEQYF. CDR3 coding DNA: TGTGCCAGCAGCCTAGACAGGGCCTACGAGCAGTACTTC.